This T cell receptor (beta chain) appears in the sequencing data of a study of early T cells in non-severe SARS-CoV-2 infection. Turning to the study itself: Bulk RNA taken from unsorted whole blood was sequenced, leaving chains unpaired. Study observations and caveats: VDJdb matching favored anti-spike CD8 responses, missing private and CD4 specificities.

Unique molecular identifiers were added to individual cDNA molecules. A single record per CDR3 protein comes from TCRdb applying MiXCR to the 5' RACE reads. The top ten clones hold roughly 6% of a sample with 70,000 or so distinct CDR3 sequences, about 11% of them seen once. Germline lookup yields CDR1 SEHNR and CDR2 FQNEAQ (reference sequence). The ends were cut back, 11 bases at V and 0 bases at J, with 14 bases in the middle. The CDR3 extends over 14 amino acids. Of note for this clonotype: What it binds is unknown.

The source is an adult who was a healthcare worker with PCR-confirmed SARS-CoV-2 infection or an uninfected control (not recorded which). The chain joins TRBV7-9 to TRBJ2-1; TRBD2 is a possible D gene (5 bases). Sequencing was carried out using whole blood. The CDR3 reads CAAFPGSSYNEQFF. CDR3 DNA: TGTGCCGCATTCCCGGGGAGCTCCTACAATGAGCAGTTCTTC.